This is a list of T cell receptor beta chains from one sample in a study of T cell responses to AZD1222 COVID-19 vaccine. Assay used: immunoSEQ multiplex PCR; TCRdb lists only in-frame clones, some missing. The sample carries 90,000 to 110,000 clones, about 85% recorded once. This sample comprised peripheral blood, obtained on day 0 of AZD1222 vaccination. All receptors come from an adult in good health. CDR3s include the opening cysteine and the closing phenylalanine or tryptophan. The order of the fields is CDR3 protein, CDR3 DNA, J gene, V gene, clone size, D gene. A D gene is named only where the DNA matches it firmly. A clone size is listed for some rows: how often the clone was seen (once, few, many), or a class if it is expanded.

cdr3_aa: CASSQDPLAGGTGELFF
cdr3_nt: TGCGCCAGCAGCCAAGACCCACTAGCGGGAGGCACCGGGGAGCTGTTTTTT
j_call: TRBJ2-2
v_call: TRBV4-3
clone_size: NA
d_call: TRBD2

cdr3_aa: CATSEHRTGGGQETQYF
cdr3_nt: TGTGCCACCAGTGAACACCGGACAGGGGGCGGCCAAGAGACCCAGTACTTC
j_call: TRBJ2-5
v_call: TRBV24-1
clone_size: NA
d_call: TRBD1

cdr3_aa: CASIQGPPGPGGAYEQYF
cdr3_nt: TGTGCCAGCATTCAAGGCCCCCCCGGGCCAGGCGGGGCGTACGAGCAGTACTTC
j_call: TRBJ2-7
v_call: TRBV6-9
clone_size: NA
d_call: NA

cdr3_aa: CASSQGQGNIQYF
cdr3_nt: TGTGCCAGCAGTCAAGGACAGGGTAACATTCAGTACTTC
j_call: TRBJ2-4
v_call: TRBV27
clone_size: NA
d_call: TRBD1

cdr3_aa: CASRMDWGAETQYF
cdr3_nt: TGTGCCAGCAGGATGGACTGGGGGGCAGAGACCCAGTACTTC
j_call: TRBJ2-5
v_call: TRBV2
clone_size: NA
d_call: NA

cdr3_aa: CASSDLGETQYF
cdr3_nt: TGTGCCAGTAGCGACCTGGGTGAGACCCAGTACTTC
j_call: TRBJ2-5
v_call: TRBV19
clone_size: NA
d_call: NA

cdr3_aa: CASSLSSYEQYF
cdr3_nt: TGTGCCAGCAGCTTAAGCTCCTACGAGCAGTACTTC
j_call: TRBJ2-7
v_call: TRBV7-2
clone_size: NA
d_call: NA

cdr3_aa: CASSLYLIDGYTF
cdr3_nt: TGTGCCAGCAGCTTATACCTAATCGATGGCTACACCTTC
j_call: TRBJ1-2
v_call: TRBV5-6
clone_size: NA
d_call: NA

cdr3_aa: CASSQDEGYVAGGQNEQFF
cdr3_nt: TGCGCCAGCAGCCAAGACGAGGGTTATGTAGCGGGGGGGCAGAATGAGCAGTTCTTC
j_call: TRBJ2-1
v_call: TRBV4-3
clone_size: few
d_call: TRBD2

cdr3_aa: CASRDRGAYEQYF
cdr3_nt: TGTGCCAGCAGAGACAGGGGCGCCTACGAGCAGTACTTC
j_call: TRBJ2-7
v_call: TRBV6-5
clone_size: NA
d_call: TRBD1

cdr3_aa: CASSSPRGAGYEQYF
cdr3_nt: TGTGCCAGCAGTTCCCCCCGGGGGGCAGGCTACGAGCAGTACTTC
j_call: TRBJ2-7
v_call: TRBV6-2/TRBV6-3
clone_size: NA
d_call: NA

cdr3_aa: CASSPGVEAYEQYF
cdr3_nt: TGTGCCAGCTCACCTGGAGTAGAGGCCTACGAGCAGTACTTC
j_call: TRBJ2-7
v_call: TRBV18
clone_size: NA
d_call: NA

cdr3_aa: CAISETRGSGNTIYF
cdr3_nt: TGTGCCATCAGTGAAACTCGGGGTTCTGGAAACACCATATATTTT
j_call: TRBJ1-3
v_call: TRBV10-3
clone_size: NA
d_call: NA

cdr3_aa: CASTSTSTGTNSPLHF
cdr3_nt: TGTGCCAGCACCTCAACCTCTACAGGGACCAATTCACCCCTCCACTTT
j_call: TRBJ1-6
v_call: TRBV5-6
clone_size: NA
d_call: NA

cdr3_aa: CASRALDGYNEQFF
cdr3_nt: TGTGCCAGCAGAGCCTTGGACGGCTACAATGAGCAGTTCTTC
j_call: TRBJ2-1
v_call: TRBV5-4
clone_size: NA
d_call: NA

cdr3_aa: CASRPRQGSEKLFF
cdr3_nt: TGTGCCAGCAGACCCCGACAGGGGAGCGAAAAACTGTTTTTT
j_call: TRBJ1-4
v_call: TRBV6-6
clone_size: once
d_call: TRBD1

cdr3_aa: CAWQPPFELNTIYF
cdr3_nt: TGTGCCTGGCAACCCCCTTTTGAGCTGAACACCATATATTTT
j_call: TRBJ1-3
v_call: TRBV30
clone_size: NA
d_call: NA

cdr3_aa: CASSERGSVSPLHF
cdr3_nt: TGTGCCAGCAGTGAAAGAGGGAGCGTCTCACCCCTCCACTTT
j_call: TRBJ1-6
v_call: TRBV25-1
clone_size: NA
d_call: NA

cdr3_aa: CATSDPPPSYGYTF
cdr3_nt: TGTGCCACCAGTGATCCGCCGCCGTCCTATGGCTACACCTTC
j_call: TRBJ1-2
v_call: TRBV24-1
clone_size: NA
d_call: NA

cdr3_aa: CASTRDGNYGYTF
cdr3_nt: TGTGCCAGTACCCGGGACGGAAACTATGGCTACACCTTC
j_call: TRBJ1-2
v_call: TRBV19
clone_size: NA
d_call: NA

cdr3_aa: CASRTEWTNTEAFF
cdr3_nt: TGTGCCAGCAGGACCGAGTGGACGAACACTGAAGCTTTCTTT
j_call: TRBJ1-1
v_call: TRBV6-5
clone_size: NA
d_call: NA

cdr3_aa: CATSDLPGGNYGYTF
cdr3_nt: TGTGCCACCAGTGATTTGCCAGGGGGGAACTATGGCTACACCTTC
j_call: TRBJ1-2
v_call: TRBV24-1
clone_size: NA
d_call: TRBD1

cdr3_aa: CAWQFRGRGNTEAFF
cdr3_nt: TGTGCCTGGCAATTCAGGGGGAGGGGGAACACTGAAGCTTTCTTT
j_call: TRBJ1-1
v_call: TRBV30
clone_size: NA
d_call: TRBD1

cdr3_aa: CASRGTQRAGYTF
cdr3_nt: TGTGCCAGCAGAGGGACACAGCGCGCGGGCTACACCTTC
j_call: TRBJ1-2
v_call: TRBV28
clone_size: NA
d_call: NA

cdr3_aa: CASSDGTGYEGGYTF
cdr3_nt: TGTGCCAGCAGCGACGGGACAGGATACGAGGGTGGCTACACCTTC
j_call: TRBJ1-2
v_call: TRBV9
clone_size: NA
d_call: TRBD1

cdr3_aa: CASSPGDTGANVLTF
cdr3_nt: TGTGCCAGCAGTCCCGGCGATACTGGGGCCAACGTCCTGACTTTC
j_call: TRBJ2-6
v_call: TRBV28
clone_size: NA
d_call: NA

cdr3_aa: CASSIPPGQGASYEQYF
cdr3_nt: TGTGCCAGCAGCATCCCCCCGGGACAGGGGGCCTCCTACGAGCAGTACTTC
j_call: TRBJ2-7
v_call: TRBV7-2
clone_size: NA
d_call: TRBD1

cdr3_aa: CASLLGPGGNTIYF
cdr3_nt: TGCGCAAGCCTACTCGGTCCGGGCGGAAACACCATATATTTT
j_call: TRBJ1-3
v_call: TRBV10-2
clone_size: NA
d_call: NA

cdr3_aa: CASSTPGRSPEAFF
cdr3_nt: TGTGCCAGCAGTACCCCGGGCAGGTCCCCTGAAGCTTTCTTT
j_call: TRBJ1-1
v_call: TRBV6-5
clone_size: NA
d_call: NA

cdr3_aa: CSVHDLGAEAFF
cdr3_nt: TGCAGCGTTCACGACTTGGGCGCTGAAGCTTTCTTT
j_call: TRBJ1-1
v_call: TRBV29-1
clone_size: NA
d_call: NA

cdr3_aa: CASSLEVTDYEQYF
cdr3_nt: TGTGCCAGCAGCTTGGAGGTGACAGACTACGAGCAGTACTTC
j_call: TRBJ2-7
v_call: TRBV5-4
clone_size: NA
d_call: NA

cdr3_aa: CASSQEVYEAIYF
cdr3_nt: TGTGCCAGCAGCCAAGAGGTCTACGAGGCCATATATTTT
j_call: TRBJ1-3
v_call: TRBV4-2
clone_size: NA
d_call: NA

cdr3_aa: CASSPTPDGTYEQYF
cdr3_nt: TGTGCCAGCTCACCAACTCCGGACGGAACTTACGAGCAGTACTTC
j_call: TRBJ2-7
v_call: TRBV18
clone_size: NA
d_call: NA

cdr3_aa: CASSPGQGARNTIYF
cdr3_nt: TGCGCCAGCAGCCCTGGACAGGGGGCAAGAAACACCATATATTTT
j_call: TRBJ1-3
v_call: TRBV4-1
clone_size: NA
d_call: TRBD1

cdr3_aa: CASKEVGITDTQYF
cdr3_nt: TGTGCCAGCAAAGAAGTGGGAATCACAGATACGCAGTATTTT
j_call: TRBJ2-3
v_call: TRBV6-5
clone_size: NA
d_call: NA

cdr3_aa: CASSLAQKNSPLHF
cdr3_nt: TGTGCCAGCAGCTTAGCCCAGAAAAATTCACCCCTCCACTTT
j_call: TRBJ1-6
v_call: TRBV7-2
clone_size: NA
d_call: NA

cdr3_aa: CASSQLQGAYEQYF
cdr3_nt: TGTGCCAGCAGCCAACTCCAGGGGGCCTACGAGCAGTACTTC
j_call: TRBJ2-7
v_call: TRBV3-1/TRBV3-2
clone_size: NA
d_call: TRBD1

cdr3_aa: CASSQGRGREHNEKLFF
cdr3_nt: TGTGCCAGCAGCCAGGGACGCGGCCGTGAACATAATGAAAAACTGTTTTTT
j_call: TRBJ1-4
v_call: TRBV27
clone_size: NA
d_call: NA

cdr3_aa: CASIPASGGYSSYNEQFF
cdr3_nt: TGTGCCAGCATCCCTGCTAGCGGGGGTTACAGCTCCTACAATGAGCAGTTCTTC
j_call: TRBJ2-1
v_call: TRBV28
clone_size: few
d_call: TRBD2

cdr3_aa: CASSVFVAGNEQFF
cdr3_nt: TGTGCCAGCAGCGTATTTGTAGCGGGTAATGAGCAGTTCTTC
j_call: TRBJ2-1
v_call: TRBV9
clone_size: NA
d_call: TRBD2

cdr3_aa: CASSNAGDNYGYTF
cdr3_nt: TGTGCCAGCAGCAACGCGGGGGATAACTATGGCTACACCTTC
j_call: TRBJ1-2
v_call: TRBV6-2/TRBV6-3
clone_size: NA
d_call: NA

cdr3_aa: CASSEIRGRRGELFF
cdr3_nt: TGTGCCAGCAGTGAAATAAGGGGGCGCAGAGGGGAGCTGTTTTTT
j_call: TRBJ2-2
v_call: TRBV2
clone_size: NA
d_call: TRBD1

cdr3_aa: CASSDLAESYNEQFF
cdr3_nt: TGTGCCAGCAGTGACCTAGCGGAGTCCTACAATGAGCAGTTCTTC
j_call: TRBJ2-1
v_call: TRBV2
clone_size: NA
d_call: TRBD2

cdr3_aa: CARNSNYGYTF
cdr3_nt: TGTGCCCGCAACAGTAACTATGGCTACACCTTC
j_call: TRBJ1-2
v_call: TRBV30
clone_size: NA
d_call: NA

cdr3_aa: CASSLGTGGKAEAFF
cdr3_nt: TGTGCCAGCAGCTTGGGGACAGGGGGCAAGGCTGAAGCTTTCTTT
j_call: TRBJ1-1
v_call: TRBV5-4
clone_size: NA
d_call: TRBD1

cdr3_aa: CASSLGGGDSPLHF
cdr3_nt: TGTGCCAGCAGCTTAGGGGGGGGCGATTCACCCCTCCACTTT
j_call: TRBJ1-6
v_call: TRBV7-2
clone_size: NA
d_call: NA

cdr3_aa: CASSSTGNLYEQYF
cdr3_nt: TGTGCCAGCAGCTCTACAGGGAATTTGTACGAGCAGTACTTC
j_call: TRBJ2-7
v_call: TRBV7-9
clone_size: few
d_call: NA

cdr3_aa: CASSVTTPGFEQFF
cdr3_nt: TGTGCCAGTAGTGTTACTACTCCAGGGTTTGAGCAGTTCTTC
j_call: TRBJ2-1
v_call: TRBV19
clone_size: NA
d_call: NA

cdr3_aa: CASSHERGPTDTQYF
cdr3_nt: TGTGCCAGCAGCCATGAGCGGGGACCCACAGATACGCAGTATTTT
j_call: TRBJ2-3
v_call: TRBV14
clone_size: NA
d_call: TRBD2

cdr3_aa: CASSLAGTGGADEQYF
cdr3_nt: TGTGCCAGCAGCTTAGCCGGGACAGGGGGCGCGGACGAGCAGTACTTC
j_call: TRBJ2-7
v_call: TRBV7-8
clone_size: NA
d_call: TRBD1

cdr3_aa: CASSLGVLLTGELFF
cdr3_nt: TGTGCCAGCAGCTTAGGTGTCCTCCTCACCGGGGAGCTGTTTTTT
j_call: TRBJ2-2
v_call: TRBV7-9
clone_size: NA
d_call: NA

cdr3_aa: CASSSRPLAFSYEQYF
cdr3_nt: TGTGCCAGCAGTTCACGCCCGCTAGCGTTCTCCTACGAGCAGTACTTC
j_call: TRBJ2-7
v_call: TRBV27
clone_size: NA
d_call: NA

cdr3_aa: CASSLALHPFDSYQETQYF
cdr3_nt: TGTGCCAGCAGCTTAGCGCTACACCCTTTCGACAGTTACCAAGAGACCCAGTACTTC
j_call: TRBJ2-5
v_call: TRBV7-9
clone_size: NA
d_call: NA